The present TCR beta chain was sequenced within a study of response to subunit inactivated influenza vaccine. General study points: It was suggested by the authors that few new T cells are recruited by each seasonal influenza vaccination.

TCRdb re-derived calls from the RT-PCR reads in MiXCR, one entry per CDR3 protein. This sample has under 950,000 distinct CDR3 sequences, with approximately 21% found just once. J lost 10 bases, V lost 1 base, and 7 bases had no gene match. The germline CDR1 and CDR2 sequences are SGHTA and FQGNSA. The CDR3 has 16 amino acids. This clonotype has a handful of counts. The antigen remains unidentified. The sequence was obtained from a man in his fifties or sixties who received an inactivated influenza vaccine. The specimen was PBMCs from blood, collected around 5 days after vaccination. This chain uses TRBV7-2 with TRBJ2-1, with 13 bases aligning to TRBD2. The DNA of the CDR3 is TGTGCCAGCAGCTTAGGGACTAGCGGGAGAAGTAAGGAGCAGTTCTTC. Residues: CASSLGTSGRSKEQFF.